This entry lists 2 T cell receptor beta chains sequenced from one sample in a study of graft-versus-host responses after intestinal transplantation. No antigen has been assigned to these receptors. The method was immunoSEQ multiplex PCR; TCRdb's version includes in-frame clones alone and lacks a portion of them. The sample holds around 100,000 clones, more than 90% seen once. This specimen consisted of unstimulated CD4+ T cells sorted from spleen or lymph node cells, obtained before transplant. The receptors were sampled from a human donor who was the organ donor for an intestinal transplant.

This chain links TRBV5-1 with TRBJ1-2; 8 nucleotides line up with TRBD1. This CDR3 region has 14 residues. Germline V lookup: CDR1 SGHRS, CDR2 YFSETQ. V lost 5 bases, J lost 4 bases, and 7 bases stayed unmatched. The CDR3 sequence: CASSFRTGSYGYTF. The CDR3 nucleotides read TGCGCCAGCAGTTTCCGGACAGGGTCCTATGGCTACACCTTC. Drawing the rest from reference TRBV5-1 and TRBJ1-2, the complete variable domain is KAGVTQTPRYLIKTRGQQVTLSCSPISGHRSVSWYQQTPGQGLQFLFEYFSETQRNKGNFPGRFSGRQFSNSRSEMNVSTLELGDSALYLCASSFRTGSYGYTFGSGTRLTVV.

This chain connects TRBV7-9 to TRBJ2-7; 9 nucleotides match TRBD1. After removal of 11 bases from V and 6 bases from J, the junction contained 11 bases not matched to a gene. The CDR3 loop spans 13 amino acids. Germline loops: CDR1 SEHNR, CDR2 FQNEAQ (reference sequence). This chain's CDR3 is CAGKTGGVAEQYF. In nucleotides, the CDR3 is TGTGCCGGGAAGACAGGGGGAGTAGCCGAGCAGTACTTC.